This T cell receptor (beta chain) comes out of a study of cytomegalovirus exposure and HLA in healthy donors. A multiplex PCR was run with 60 Vbeta primers and 13 Jbeta primers. Profiled with immunoSEQ multiplex PCR; TCRdb holds only in-frame clones, not every one. The sample shows 180,000 or so clones, about 80% of them seen only once. Per the germline V gene, CDR1 is SGHRS and CDR2 is YFSETQ. V shed 3 bases and J 5 bases; nucleotides not matched to a gene: 5. This CDR3 has 14 amino acids. The sample consisted of PBMCs. The TCR sequence derives from a man aged 50 to 60 in good health and CMV-seropositive. This chain uses TRBV5-1 with TRBJ2-5, with TRBD2 matching 9 bases. The CDR3 sequence is CASSSGTSRETQYF. CDR3 sequence (DNA): TGCGCCAGCAGCTCCGGGACTAGCCGGGAGACCCAGTACTTC.